The text below deals with one T cell receptor beta chain. This specimen comes from a study of cytomegalovirus exposure and HLA in healthy donors. About the study: T cells numbering around 180 million yielded some 100 million unique TCR beta sequences in an earlier analysis.

Both 60 Vbeta primers and 13 Jbeta primers went into the PCR. Only in-frame clones appear in the TCRdb table, and some are missing; sequencing was by immunoSEQ multiplex PCR. The data show over 150,000 clones, around 80% seen once. Looked up from germline, CDR1 is SGHTS and CDR2 is YDEGEE. The CDR3 covers 15 residues. After removal of 1 base from V and 5 bases from J, the junction contained 6 bases not matched to a gene. The J gene is TRBJ1-5, the V gene TRBV5-8, with 7 bases fitting TRBD1. The specimen sequenced was PBMCs. The receptor's source is a male donor in good health and CMV-seronegative. The CDR3 coding sequence is TGTGCCAGCAGCTTGCGGCAGGGGGGAGATCAGCCCCAGCATTTT. It specifies CASSLRQGGDQPQHF.